These 29 T cell receptor beta chains originate from one sample sequenced in a study of CD8+CD57+ T cells in acquired aplastic anemia. TCR beta VDJ combinations and CDR3 sequences were profiled from genomic DNA. TCRdb recomputed calls from the reads with MiXCR, one row per CDR3 protein. The sample lists 150,000 to 200,000 distinct CDR3 sequences; 55% to 70% were seen once. Material: sorted CD4+, CD8+, or CD8+CD57+ T cells (not recorded which) from PBMCs. Every receptor here comes from a human donor with severe aplastic anemia or a healthy control (not recorded which).

The CDR3 here is CASSSTGTASYGYTF. In nucleotides, the CDR3 is TGTGCCAGCAGCTCTACCGGGACAGCGTCCTATGGCTACACCTTC. This chain links TRBV7-9 with TRBJ1-2, with 7 positions matching TRBD1. Losses at the gene ends were 4 bases for V and 4 bases for J; bases not matched to a gene: 9. The CDR3 runs 15 residues. CDR1 and CDR2 (germline): SEHNR, FQNEAQ (reference sequence). Looking up the rest from reference TRBV7-9 and TRBJ1-2 gives the full variable domain: DTGVSQNPRHKITKRGQNVTFRCDPISEHNRLYWYRQTLGQGPEFLTYFQNEAQLEKSRLLSDRFSAERPKGSFSTLEIQRTEQGDSAMYLCASSSTGTASYGYTFGSGTRLTVV.

The V gene is TRBV7-9, the J gene TRBJ1-1; D is possibly TRBD1 (5 bases). The CDR3 is 14 amino acids. The germline V gene encodes CDR1 SEHNR and CDR2 FQNEAQ (reference sequence). V was pared by 1 base and J by 3 bases, with 9 bases between. In DNA form, the CDR3 reads TGTGCCAGCAGCTTAGTTACAGGACACACTGAAGCTTTCTTT. Translating it yields CASSLVTGHTEAFF.

This clonotype was recorded many times. The rearrangement joins TRBV5-6 to TRBJ2-3; possible D gene TRBD2, 5 bases. The CDR3 is 12 residues long. The ends were cut back, 2 bases at V and 5 bases at J, with 6 bases in the middle. Germline V gives CDR1 SGHDT, CDR2 YYEEEE. The CDR3 coding sequence is TGTGCCAGCAGCTTTGGAGGAGATACGCAGTATTTT. Translation: CASSFGGDTQYF.

This clonotype was detected only a few times. The genes are TRBV25-1 and TRBJ2-2, with D tentatively TRBD2 (5 bases). Trimming shortened V by 5 bases and J by 8 bases, and 15 bases separated the two germline ends. The CDR3 runs to 14 residues. The germline CDR1 and CDR2 sequences are MGHDK and SYGVNS. CDR3 nucleotides: TGTGCCAGCAGTACCCCTTCGGAGGTTGGGGAGCTGTTTTTT. The encoded protein is CASSTPSEVGELFF.

The CDR3 is CASSIGTQDRGPEAFF. The CDR3 region has the DNA TGTGCCAGTAGTATAGGAACCCAAGACAGGGGCCCTGAAGCTTTCTTT. The chain joins TRBV19 to TRBJ1-1, with TRBD1 matching 8 bases. J gave up 6 bases and V 1 base, and 10 bases lay outside the gene matches. This CDR3 spans 16 amino acids. Germline V gene sequence: CDR1 LNHDA, CDR2 SQIVND (reference sequence).

The chain couples TRBV7-9 to TRBJ1-6, with TRBD1 as a possible D gene (6 bases). The V gene lost 1 base and the J gene lost 8 bases, with 12 bases spanning the gap. Per the germline V gene, CDR1 is SEHNR and CDR2 is FQNEAQ (reference sequence). The CDR3 is 15 amino acids. Here the CDR3 DNA reads TGTGCCAGCAGCTTAGGTTGGCAGGGGCATTCACCCCTCCACTTT. Residues: CASSLGWQGHSPLHF.

The rearrangement links TRBV15 to TRBJ1-3, with D unresolved. This CDR3 spans 14 amino acids. V was clipped by 2 bases and J by 7 bases, with 12 bases between them. Looked up from germline, CDR1 is LNHNV and CDR2 is YYDKDF (reference sequence). In DNA, the CDR3 is TGTGCCACCAGCAGACCGAACCAGGATAACACCATATATTTT. This encodes CATSRPNQDNTIYF.

V usage is TRBV5-1 and J usage is TRBJ2-5, with TRBD1 matching 10 bases. The CDR3 totals 15 residues. V was pared by 1 base and J by 5 bases, with 5 bases of the junction left unmatched. The V gene's germline CDR1 is SGHRS and CDR2 YFSETQ. The CDR3 nucleotides are TGCGCCAGCAGCTTGCCGGGACAGGGGATGGAGACCCAGTACTTC. Encoded protein: CASSLPGQGMETQYF.

The J gene is TRBJ2-7, the V gene TRBV20-1; tentatively, D is TRBD2 (6 bases). The V gene's germline CDR1 is DFQATT and CDR2 SNEGSKA (reference sequence). V was pared by 6 bases and J by 4 bases, with 19 bases between. The CDR3 covers 14 residues. The CDR3: CSAEGGAWGYEQYF. The CDR3 DNA is TGCAGTGCCGAAGGAGGGGCCTGGGGTTACGAGCAGTACTTC.

With regard to this clonotype: Germline is not matched at one junction end, which may reflect a read error. The rearrangement uses TRBV24-1 and TRBJ2-1; 11 nucleotides line up with TRBD2. The CDR3 is made up of 16 amino acids. Germline CDR1 reads KGHDR; CDR2 reads SFDVKD. CDR3 nucleotide sequence: TGTGCCACCAGTGTGGGGACTAGCGGAAATTACAATGAGCAGCTCTTC. Its protein product is CATSVGTSGNYNEQLF.

The sample holds many counts of this clonotype. The chain has TRBV19 and TRBJ1-1; no clear D gene. The CDR3 totals 14 residues. In germline, CDR1 is LNHDA, CDR2 SQIVND (reference sequence). Trimming took off 1 base at V and 1 base at J, with 7 bases between the two ends. The chain's CDR3 is CASSIGPQNTEAFF. Written as DNA, the CDR3 is TGTGCCAGTAGTATAGGGCCCCAGAACACTGAAGCTTTCTTT.

Points on this clonotype: The junction differs from germline at one of its ends, possibly a read error. The chain has TRBV10-3 and TRBJ2-7, with 12 nucleotides matching TRBD1. The better agreement between TRBJ2-1 and the DNA end casts doubt on the J call. Germline V gene data show CDR1 as ENHRY and CDR2 as SYGVKD. The CDR3 length is 14 residues. In DNA form, the CDR3 reads TGTGCCAGCAGTGACGGGACAGGGGGCGCGGGGCAGTTCTTC. Protein: CASSDGTGGAGQFF.

This rearrangement joins TRBV5-1 to TRBJ1-1, with D unresolved. This CDR3 is 14 amino acids long. V was clipped by 0 bases and J by 6 bases, with 12 bases between them. Germline-derived CDR1 and CDR2 are SGHRS and YFSETQ. This chain's CDR3 is CASSLAPPGPEAFF. The CDR3 DNA sequence: TGCGCCAGCAGCTTGGCCCCCCCCGGGCCTGAAGCTTTCTTT.

There are a few counts of this clonotype. The gene calls are TRBV19 and TRBJ2-7; 12 bases align to TRBD2. J was trimmed by 4 bases and V by 3 bases; bases with no gene match: 1. CDR1 is LNHDA, CDR2 SQIVND, per germline (reference sequence). This CDR3 spans 14 amino acids. The CDR3 reads CASSMGTSGYEQYF. In DNA, the CDR3 is TGTGCCAGTAGTATGGGGACTAGCGGGTACGAGCAGTACTTC.

This clonotype was detected a few times. The chain couples TRBV10-3 to TRBJ1-6, with 8 bases lining up with TRBD1. This CDR3 contains 14 residues. V lost 5 bases to trimming and J lost 10 bases; unmatched junction nucleotides: 7. The germline V gene has CDR1 ENHRY and CDR2 SYGVKD. The CDR3 bases are TGTGCCATCAGTCCGGGACAGGCGGAATCACCCCTCCACTTT. This sequence encodes CAISPGQAESPLHF.

This clonotype was picked up one time. The chain couples TRBV29-1 to TRBJ2-3; D may be TRBD2 (5 bases). CDR1 is SQVTM and CDR2 is ANQGSEA in the germline V gene. This CDR3 has 12 amino acids. The V end was cut by 7 bases, the J end by 3 bases, with 11 bases between. The CDR3 region has the DNA TGCAGCGGGGAGCTAGGGACAGATACGCAGTATTTT. Its protein is CSGELGTDTQYF.

This CDR3 reads CASSLRSTGGNYGYTF. CDR3 nucleotides: TGTGCCAGCAGCTTGAGGTCGACAGGGGGGAACTATGGCTACACCTTC. V and J are TRBV7-9 and TRBJ1-2, with 9 positions matching TRBD1. V lost 3 bases to trimming and J lost 2 bases; unmatched junction nucleotides: 7. The CDR3 loop spans 16 amino acids. Germline lookup yields CDR1 SEHNR and CDR2 FQNEAQ (reference sequence).

This clonotype is a singleton in its sample. The chain uses TRBV7-2 and TRBJ2-5, with 10 positions matching TRBD2. J gave up 3 bases and V 5 bases, and 6 bases lay outside the gene matches. CDR1 is SGHTA, CDR2 FQGNSA, per germline. The CDR3 is 15 amino acids. The CDR3 DNA sequence: TGTGCCAGCAGCACCTGGAGCGGGGGGGAAGAGACCCAGTACTTC. The encoded protein is CASSTWSGGEETQYF.

V gene TRBV7-2 combines with J gene TRBJ1-6; TRBD1 is a possible D gene (6 bases). Germline V gives CDR1 SGHTA, CDR2 FQGNSA. This CDR3 is 15 amino acids long. Trimming cost V 0 bases and J 7 bases, with 10 bases left between them. CDR3 in DNA: TGTGCCAGCAGCTTAGCGGGGGCGCAGAATTCACCCCTCCACTTT. This sequence encodes CASSLAGAQNSPLHF.

The chain joins TRBV7-9 to TRBJ1-5; D call uncertain. Germline V gives CDR1 SEHNR, CDR2 FQNEAQ (reference sequence). V was trimmed by 0 bases and J by 0 bases, leaving 9 bases between them. The CDR3 consists of 16 residues. The CDR3 protein is CASSLAPADSNQPQHF. CDR3 DNA sequence: TGTGCCAGCAGCTTAGCGCCGGCCGATAGCAATCAGCCCCAGCATTTT. Based on the CDR3 plus reference TRBV7-9 and TRBJ1-5, the full variable domain is DTGVSQNPRHKITKRGQNVTFRCDPISEHNRLYWYRQTLGQGPEFLTYFQNEAQLEKSRLLSDRFSAERPKGSFSTLEIQRTEQGDSAMYLCASSLAPADSNQPQHFGDGTRLSIL.

The chain joins TRBV12-3 or TRBV12-4 to TRBJ2-2; no reliable D call. The CDR3 sequence is 13 residues long. The V end was cut by 6 bases, the J end by 2 bases, with 7 bases between. Written as DNA, the CDR3 is TGTGCCAGCAGACCGACCAACACCGGGGAGCTGTTTTTT. Residues: CASRPTNTGELFF.

This clonotype was observed many times. This rearrangement joins TRBV29-1 to TRBJ2-1; 15 bases fit TRBD2. V gave up 5 bases and J gave up 6 bases; unmatched junction bases: 5. This CDR3 spans 15 amino acids. CDR1 and CDR2 (germline): SQVTM, ANQGSEA. CDR3 DNA sequence: TGCAGCGTTTACCGGACTAGCGGGGGGGGCAATGAGCAGTTCTTC. Its protein product is CSVYRTSGGGNEQFF.

This sequence joins TRBV14 and TRBJ1-2; 9 nucleotides match TRBD1. This CDR3 is built from 15 residues. Germline V gene data show CDR1 as SGHDN and CDR2 as FVKESK. Trimming cost V 1 base and J 7 bases; bases outside gene matches: 7. The CDR3 is CASSQVWDRDVGYTF. CDR3 DNA sequence: TGTGCCAGCAGCCAAGTGTGGGACAGGGACGTTGGCTACACCTTC.

The chain employs TRBV7-3 and TRBJ1-1, with 7 bases matching TRBD1. The germline V gene has CDR1 SGHTA and CDR2 FQGTGA. CDR3 length equals 14 residues. With V trimmed by 1 base and J by 4 bases, 3 bases remained unmatched. The CDR3 sequence is CASSLNPGGTEAFF. The CDR3 bases are TGTGCCAGCAGCTTAAACCCAGGGGGCACTGAAGCTTTCTTT. Full variable domain (outside the CDR3, taken from reference TRBV7-3 and TRBJ1-1): GAGVSQTPSNKVTEKGKYVELRCDPISGHTALYWYRQSLGQGPEFLIYFQGTGAADDSGLPNDRFFAVRPEGSVSTLKIQRTERGDSAVYLCASSLNPGGTEAFFGQGTRLTVV.

This clonotype was recorded many times. V and J are TRBV5-1 and TRBJ2-7; D not resolved. The ends were cut back, 0 bases at V and 4 bases at J, with 8 bases in the middle. This CDR3 has 13 residues. From germline, CDR1 is SGHRS and CDR2 YFSETQ. The CDR3 region is CASSLDNGYEQYF. Written as DNA, the CDR3 is TGCGCCAGCAGCTTGGATAACGGATACGAGCAGTACTTC.

There are a few counts of this clonotype. This chain joins TRBV19 and TRBJ1-2, with unresolved D. The germline V gene has CDR1 LNHDA and CDR2 SQIVND (reference sequence). CDR3 length: 13 amino acids. Trimming shortened V by 3 bases and J by 1 base, and 6 bases separated the two germline ends. CDR3 sequence reads: CASSMGSNYGYTF. The CDR3 DNA is TGTGCCAGTAGTATGGGCAGTAACTATGGCTACACCTTC.

V gene TRBV7-2 combines with J gene TRBJ1-3, with D perhaps matching TRBD1 (5 bases). V shed 5 bases and J shed 2 bases, with 10 bases lying between them. The length of the CDR3 is 14 residues. CDR1 is SGHTA and CDR2 is FQGNSA in the germline V gene. CDR3 sequence: CASSPGLAGNTIYF. CDR3 sequence (DNA): TGTGCCAGCAGCCCGGGGCTCGCTGGAAACACCATATATTTT.

On this clonotype: Germline is not matched at one junction end, which may reflect a read error. The chain couples TRBV10-3 to TRBJ2-1, with D perhaps given as TRBD1 or TRBD2 (5 bases each). This CDR3 spans 13 amino acids. CDR1 is ENHRY, CDR2 SYGVKD, per germline. The CDR3 here is CAIRRDGNNEQSF. CDR3 sequence (DNA): TGTGCCATCAGACGGGACGGGAACAATGAGCAGTCCTTC.

V and J are TRBV9 and TRBJ2-1; 9 bases match TRBD2. Germline V gene data show CDR1 as SGDLS and CDR2 as YYNGEE. CDR3 length equals 14 residues. V lost 5 bases to trimming and J lost 10 bases; unmatched junction nucleotides: 10. The CDR3 is CASRRSSGEGEQFF. The CDR3 coding sequence is TGTGCCAGCAGGCGCTCTAGCGGGGAGGGGGAGCAGTTCTTC.